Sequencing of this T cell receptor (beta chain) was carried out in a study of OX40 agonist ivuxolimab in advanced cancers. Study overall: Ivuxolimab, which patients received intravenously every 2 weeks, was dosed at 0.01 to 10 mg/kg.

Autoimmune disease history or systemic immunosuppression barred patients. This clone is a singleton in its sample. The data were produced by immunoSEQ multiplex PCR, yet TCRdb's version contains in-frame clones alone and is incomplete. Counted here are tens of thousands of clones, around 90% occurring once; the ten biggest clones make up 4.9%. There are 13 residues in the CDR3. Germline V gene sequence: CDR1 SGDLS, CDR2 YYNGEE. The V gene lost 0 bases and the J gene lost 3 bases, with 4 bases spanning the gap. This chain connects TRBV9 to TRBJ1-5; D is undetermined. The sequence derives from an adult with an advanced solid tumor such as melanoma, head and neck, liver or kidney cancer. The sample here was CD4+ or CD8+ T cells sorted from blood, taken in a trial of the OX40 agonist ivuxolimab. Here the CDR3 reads CASSVGANQPQHF. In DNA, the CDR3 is TGTGCCAGCAGCGTAGGGGCCAATCAGCCCCAGCATTTT.